The 22 T cell receptor beta chains below were found in one sample sequenced in a study of Graves' ophthalmopathy and Graves' hyperthyroidism. TCR beta CDR3 regions were amplified from RNA transcripts. The library came from an HTBI-primed first-round RT-PCR and a second-round multiplex PCR. A single record per CDR3 protein comes from TCRdb applying MiXCR to the multiplex PCR reads. Of roughly 420,000 distinct CDR3 sequences listed, 20% to 25% are singletons. The sequenced material came from peripheral blood. These receptors all come from a woman aged 18-29 years with stable Graves' hyperthyroidism.

This clonotype was counted ten times or more. The chain joins TRBV27 to TRBJ2-5; a weak D match, TRBD1 (6 bases). With 2 bases removed from V and 2 bases from J, the gap between germline ends came to 9 bases. Germline CDR1 and CDR2: MNHEY and SMNVEV (reference sequence). The CDR3 length is 14 residues. CDR3 coding DNA: TGTGCCAGCAGTTTAGGGGGCTTTCAAGAGACCCAGTACTTC. This gives the protein CASSLGGFQETQYF.

This clonotype was observed at least ten times. The J gene is TRBJ2-2, the V gene TRBV12-3 or TRBV12-4; 7 bases map to TRBD2. The CDR3 totals 16 residues. V lost 5 bases to trimming and J lost 1 base; unmatched junction nucleotides: 7. Written as DNA, the CDR3 is TGTGCCAGCAGTCCTAGACTAGCAGTGAACACCGGGGAGCTGTTTTTT. Translating gives CASSPRLAVNTGELFF.

This clonotype was observed at least ten times. The rearrangement joins TRBV7-2 to TRBJ2-7; D remains ambiguous. Trimming pared 6 bases from V and 6 bases from J, leaving 9 bases between. Germline V gene data show CDR1 as SGHTA and CDR2 as FQGNSA. This CDR3 has 11 residues. CDR3 DNA: TGTGCCAGCAGAATGGGCCTCGAGCAGTACTTC. Translated: CASRMGLEQYF.

The CDR3 loop reads CSASQRTVTYEQYF. CDR3 nucleotide sequence: TGCAGTGCTAGCCAACGGACGGTAACCTACGAGCAGTACTTC. J is TRBJ2-7 and V is TRBV20-1; D is undetermined. From germline, CDR1 is DFQATT and CDR2 SNEGSKA (reference sequence). This CDR3 has 14 residues. V lost 3 bases and J lost 2, with 14 bases in between.

In this sample, this clonotype turned up many times. The gene calls are TRBV13 and TRBJ2-5; 8 nucleotides agree with TRBD2. Germline V lookup: CDR1 PRHDT, CDR2 FYEKMQ (reference sequence). The ends lost 5 bases at V and 4 bases at J; junction bases unmatched: 9. The CDR3 totals 15 residues. The CDR3 coding sequence is TGTGCCAGCAGCCCCAAGCGGGAGCAGGGAGAGACCCAGTACTTC. Translation gives CASSPKREQGETQYF.

The rearrangement uses TRBV7-9 and TRBJ2-5, with 8 bases identical to TRBD2. Trimming removed 5 bases from V and 3 bases from J; junction bases left unmatched: 8. CDR1 is SEHNR, CDR2 FQNEAQ, per germline (reference sequence). The CDR3 totals 15 residues. The CDR3 reads CASSMLAGTKETQYF. Written as DNA, the CDR3 is TGTGCCAGCAGCATGTTAGCGGGAACTAAAGAGACCCAGTACTTC.

This clonotype came up many times. This rearrangement joins TRBV30 to TRBJ2-5; 15 bases line up with TRBD2. CDR3 length: 16 residues. The germline CDR1 and CDR2 sequences are GTSNPN and SVGIG (reference sequence). V lost 2 bases, J lost 4 bases, and 5 bases stayed unmatched. CDR3 DNA: TGTGCCTGGAGTACCGGACTAGCGGGAGGGACAGAGACCCAGTACTTC. Its translation: CAWSTGLAGGTETQYF.

This clonotype was observed many times. The V and J genes are TRBV7-8 and TRBJ1-2; D is undetermined. V dropped 0 bases and J dropped 2 bases, with 7 bases sitting between them. The germline gives CDR1 SGHVS, CDR2 FQNEAQ. This CDR3 comprises 14 residues. CDR3 in amino acids: CASSLAARNYGYTF. In nucleotides, the CDR3 is TGTGCCAGCAGCTTAGCGGCCAGGAACTATGGCTACACCTTC.

This clonotype occurred many times. This chain connects TRBV28 to TRBJ2-3, with D unclear. Trimming removed 2 bases at V and 0 bases at J, with 6 bases between. Germline V gene sequence: CDR1 MDHEN, CDR2 SYDVKM. This CDR3 has 14 residues. CDR3 in amino acids: CASSLGPSTDTQYF. CDR3 nucleotide sequence: TGTGCCAGCAGTTTAGGACCTAGCACAGATACGCAGTATTTT. The full variable domain, its missing parts supplied by reference TRBV28 and TRBJ2-3, is DVKVTQSSRYLVKRTGEKVFLECVQDMDHENMFWYRQDPGLGLRLIYFSYDVKMKEKGDIPEGYSVSREKKERFSLILESASTNQTSMYLCASSLGPSTDTQYFGPGTRLTVL.

This clonotype was recorded at least ten times. The chain joins TRBV6-1 to TRBJ1-3; 7 nucleotides line up with TRBD1. This CDR3 region has 14 residues. V trimming: 6 bases; J trimming: 5 bases; junction bases outside the gene matches: 7. Per germline, CDR1 MNHNS and CDR2 SASEGT. This CDR3 reads CASSPEGARNTIYF. The CDR3, as DNA: TGTGCCAGCAGCCCGGAGGGGGCCAGAAACACCATATATTTT.

In its sample, this clonotype was seen a few times. This chain uses TRBV12-3 or TRBV12-4 with TRBJ2-2; no clear D. V lost 3 bases to trimming and J lost 4 bases, with 21 bases between them. This CDR3 region has 18 residues. The CDR3 is CASSFPLASPWGTGELFF. In DNA, the CDR3 is TGTGCCAGCAGTTTTCCCCTCGCCTCTCCTTGGGGCACCGGGGAGCTGTTTTTT.

This clonotype was counted ten times or more. The chain has TRBV2 and TRBJ1-2; unclear D gene. This CDR3 comprises 10 residues. The V gene lost 8 bases and the J gene lost 6 bases, with 7 bases spanning the gap. Germline CDR1 and CDR2: SNHLY and FYNNEI. In nucleotides, the CDR3 is TGTGCCAGCGGACGAGATGGCTACACCTTC. This translates into CASGRDGYTF.

This clonotype turned up a few times. The chain uses TRBV20-1 and TRBJ2-2, with 7 bases that match TRBD2. V lost 5 bases, J lost 4 bases, and 10 bases stayed unmatched. CDR1 is DFQATT and CDR2 is SNEGSKA in the germline V gene (reference sequence). This CDR3 spans 15 amino acids. The CDR3 spells CSAGASGPGTGELFF. In DNA, the CDR3 is TGCAGTGCTGGGGCTAGCGGACCGGGCACCGGGGAGCTGTTTTTT.

V usage is TRBV7-8 and J usage is TRBJ2-7, with a weak D call TRBD2 (6 bases). The germline V gene encodes CDR1 SGHVS and CDR2 FQNEAQ. The CDR3 extends over 17 amino acids. The V and J ends lost 4 bases and 2 bases respectively, with 21 bases between them. The CDR3 DNA reads as TGTGCCAGCAGCTCCCTCGGGTTTTTCTCGGGGGCCTACGAGCAGTACTTC. Its protein product is CASSSLGFFSGAYEQYF.

At least ten counts were recorded for this clonotype. The chain links TRBV12-3 or TRBV12-4 to TRBJ2-6; TRBD2 might be the D (6 bases). Trimming took off 3 bases at V and 0 bases at J, with 9 bases between the two ends. The CDR3 is 16 residues long. The CDR3 nucleotides read TGTGCCAGCAGTTTCGGGACTGCCTCTGGGGCCAACGTCCTGACTTTC. It yields the protein CASSFGTASGANVLTF.

This clonotype was detected only a few times. The rearrangement joins TRBV5-1 to TRBJ2-6; D not certain. The CDR3 has 16 residues. The V and J ends lost 1 base and 1 base respectively, with 9 bases between them. From germline, CDR1 is SGHRS and CDR2 YFSETQ. CDR3 region: CASSLFSASGANVLTF. The CDR3 coding sequence is TGCGCCAGCAGCTTGTTTTCCGCATCTGGGGCCAACGTCCTGACTTTC.

This clonotype has just a few counts. V usage is TRBV7-9 and J usage is TRBJ2-2; D remains unclear. V was trimmed by 5 bases and J by 4 bases, leaving 11 bases between them. CDR1 is SEHNR, CDR2 FQNEAQ, per germline (reference sequence). The CDR3 runs 14 residues. The CDR3 DNA reads as TGTGCCAGCAGCCCCAGGCCCCTCACCGGGGAGCTGTTTTTT. As protein: CASSPRPLTGELFF.

There are a few counts of this clonotype. The chain couples TRBV6-1 to TRBJ2-4, with D perhaps given as TRBD1 or TRBD2 (5 bases each). Looked up from germline, CDR1 is MNHNS and CDR2 is SASEGT. The CDR3 is 15 residues long. Between the trimmed V and J ends, which lost 1 base and 2 bases, there was a span of 9 bases. In DNA form, the CDR3 reads TGTGCCAGCAGTGAAGAGGGGACGTCCAAAAACATTCAGTACTTC. Protein product: CASSEEGTSKNIQYF.

This clonotype was counted a few times. A junction end diverges from the germline sequence, so it may reflect a read error. The rearrangement uses TRBV25-1 and TRBJ2-4; D gene unclear. The length of the CDR3 is 13 residues. CDR1 is MGHDK and CDR2 is SYGVNS in the germline V gene. Here the CDR3 reads CASSELAKNIQCF. DNA for the CDR3: TGTGCCAGCAGTGAGTTAGCCAAAAACATTCAGTGCTTC.

This clonotype occurred many times. The rearrangement joins TRBV6-1 to TRBJ2-4; tentatively, D is TRBD2 (7 bases). Germline V gene lookup returns CDR1 MNHNS and CDR2 SASEGT. The CDR3 consists of 16 residues. V was pared by 1 base and J by 10 bases, with 20 bases between. The CDR3 here is CASSEGPTGGTPIQYF. CDR3 nucleotide sequence: TGTGCCAGCAGTGAAGGGCCGACGGGGGGCACACCTATTCAGTACTTC.

This clonotype was observed many times. This rearrangement joins TRBV6-2 or TRBV6-3 to TRBJ2-4; D may correspond to TRBD1 or TRBD2 (5 bases each). The V end was cut by 2 bases, the J end by 8 bases, with 22 bases between. The length of the CDR3 is 17 residues. Germline V gene lookup returns CDR1 MNHEY and CDR2 SVGEGT. CDR3 coding DNA: TGTGCCAGCAGTTACGGGTGGGGACGACCAACCTCGGACATTCAGTACTTC. As protein: CASSYGWGRPTSDIQYF.

This clonotype has at least ten counts. The V gene is TRBV11-2, the J gene TRBJ2-2, with 7 bases identical to TRBD1. The CDR3 covers 15 residues. The germline gives CDR1 SGHAT, CDR2 FQNNGV. Germline trimming cut 6 bases from V and 5 bases from J; bases unmatched to any gene: 9. The CDR3 is CASRIRQGSTGELFF. Here the CDR3 DNA reads TGTGCCAGCAGAATTCGACAGGGATCAACCGGGGAGCTGTTTTTT.